This is a list of T cell receptor beta chains from one sample in a study of tumor-infiltrating lymphocytes in primary liver carcinoma. TCRdb reprocessed the multiplex PCR reads via MiXCR and lists one record per CDR3 protein. The sample comprises approximately 340,000 distinct CDR3 sequences, 65% of which are singletons, and 5% to 6.5% rests with the top ten. Sequenced input: peripheral blood. Source of these receptors: a man aged 40-49 years with primary liver carcinoma and hepatitis B virus infection. Both conserved end residues are part of each CDR3. Fields, in order: CDR3 DNA, CDR3 protein, D gene, V gene, J gene, clone size. A D gene is named only where the DNA matches it firmly. Expanded clones get a size class; other rows say once, few or many, or leave the size out.

DNA: TGTGCCAGCGGCTTAGGGACCCCATACCTCGAGCAGTATTTC
CDR3: CASGLGTPYLEQYF
D: NA
V: TRBV11-2
J: TRBJ2-7
size: NA

DNA: TGTGTCAGCAGCTTAGGCCTAGTGAACCAAGAGACCCAGTACTTC
CDR3: CVSSLGLVNQETQYF
D: NA
V: TRBV11-2
J: TRBJ2-5
size: NA

DNA: TGTGCCAGCAGTCTCGTCGGGGGTGGTACAGATGCGCAGTATTTT
CDR3: CASSLVGGGTDAQYF
D: NA
V: TRBV6-5
J: TRBJ2-3
size: NA

DNA: TGTGCCAGCAGTGAATTGGTGGACTATGGCTACACCTTC
CDR3: CASSELVDYGYTF
D: NA
V: TRBV2
J: TRBJ1-2
size: NA

DNA: TGTGCCAGCAGCGTAGCAGAGGGGGGCACCGGGGAGCTGTTTTTT
CDR3: CASSVAEGGTGELFF
D: NA
V: TRBV9
J: TRBJ2-2
size: NA

DNA: TGCAGCCCACAGGGGCTAGCCAAAAACATTCAGTACTTC
CDR3: CSPQGLAKNIQYF
D: TRBD1
V: TRBV20-1
J: TRBJ2-4
size: NA

DNA: TGTGCCAGCAGTTACTCAGCGGCCTCGGGGCCCGATACGCAGTATTTT
CDR3: CASSYSAASGPDTQYF
D: NA
V: TRBV6-2/TRBV6-3
J: TRBJ2-3
size: many

DNA: TGTGCCAGCAGCTTGGACAGCATCTATGACTACACCTTC
CDR3: CASSLDSIYDYTF
D: NA
V: TRBV5-4
J: TRBJ1-2
size: NA

DNA: TGCGCCAGCAGCCACTCCGGGACAGGGCAAGATACGCAGTATTTT
CDR3: CASSHSGTGQDTQYF
D: TRBD1
V: TRBV4-1
J: TRBJ2-3
size: many

DNA: TGTGCCAGCACCAATGGACAGGGGGGCTATGAAAAACTGTTTTTT
CDR3: CASTNGQGGYEKLFF
D: TRBD1
V: TRBV25-1
J: TRBJ1-4
size: few

DNA: TGTGCAAGCAGCCCCCAGCGGGAGGGATTGGGTGGGCAATTCTTC
CDR3: CASSPQREGLGGQFF
D: TRBD2
V: TRBV11-2
J: TRBJ2-1
size: NA

DNA: TGTGCCAGCAGCCAAGATAAGGGTTCGGGAGTGTACGAGCAGTACTTC
CDR3: CASSQDKGSGVYEQYF
D: NA
V: TRBV4-2
J: TRBJ2-7
size: many

DNA: TGTGCCAGCAATGGTAGGGGGGGCCTTGGAGAGACCCAGTACTTC
CDR3: CASNGRGGLGETQYF
D: NA
V: TRBV28
J: TRBJ2-5
size: few

DNA: TGCGCCAGCAGCCTAGATTTGACAAGGGCTGTTGGTGGCTACACCTTC
CDR3: CASSLDLTRAVGGYTF
D: NA
V: TRBV5-1
J: TRBJ1-2
size: NA

DNA: TGTGCCAGCAGCTTGATTAGGAGCGACACCGGGGAGCTGTTTTTT
CDR3: CASSLIRSDTGELFF
D: NA
V: TRBV11-1
J: TRBJ2-2
size: NA

DNA: TGCGCCAGCAGCGGGACAGTTAATGAAAAACTGTTTTTT
CDR3: CASSGTVNEKLFF
D: TRBD1
V: TRBV5-1
J: TRBJ1-4
size: NA

DNA: TGTGCCAGCACCTCCCCGGGCGGGCCTGAGCAGCCCCAGCATTTT
CDR3: CASTSPGGPEQPQHF
D: NA
V: TRBV6-1
J: TRBJ1-5
size: many

DNA: TGTGCCAGCAGCGTAGTGCAGTTTAACTATGACTACACCTTC
CDR3: CASSVVQFNYDYTF
D: NA
V: TRBV9
J: TRBJ1-2
size: NA

DNA: TGTGCCAGCAGCTTAGGACGTGCCAACCAAGAGACCCAGTACTTC
CDR3: CASSLGRANQETQYF
D: NA
V: TRBV11-2
J: TRBJ2-5
size: many

DNA: TGCGCCAGCGGCCAAGACAGCGGGGGGGCGTGCTACACCGGGGAGCTGTTTTTT
CDR3: CASGQDSGGACYTGELFF
D: TRBD2
V: TRBV4-1
J: TRBJ2-2
size: NA

DNA: TGTGCCACAAGCGGGGGTGTCTACAATGAGCAGTTCTTC
CDR3: CATSGGVYNEQFF
D: TRBD2
V: TRBV7-9
J: TRBJ2-1
size: NA

DNA: TGTGCCAGCTCACAAGGGATGGATGCGCAGTATTTT
CDR3: CASSQGMDAQYF
D: NA
V: TRBV18
J: TRBJ2-3
size: once

DNA: TGTGCCCAAGGACAGGGTTTAACCGGGGAGCTGTTTTTT
CDR3: CAQGQGLTGELFF
D: TRBD1
V: TRBV6-1
J: TRBJ2-2
size: NA

DNA: TGCAGCGTTGGACAGGGGGAAGCCGGCTACACCTTC
CDR3: CSVGQGEAGYTF
D: TRBD1
V: TRBV29-1
J: TRBJ1-2
size: many

DNA: TGTGCCAGCAGTCCTAGCGGGAGGCGGGATACGCAGTATTTT
CDR3: CASSPSGRRDTQYF
D: TRBD2
V: TRBV12-3/TRBV12-4
J: TRBJ2-3
size: many

DNA: TGTGCCAGCAGCTTAGGGGTGAGGGATATGCAGTTTTTT
CDR3: CASSLGVRDMQFF
D: NA
V: TRBV11-3
J: TRBJ2-3
size: NA

DNA: TGCAGTGCTAGTACAGGGGATACGCAGTATTTT
CDR3: CSASTGDTQYF
D: NA
V: TRBV20-1
J: TRBJ2-3
size: NA

DNA: TGTGCCAGCAGCCCAACTGGGGCTTCCACGGTGGTCAGACACATTCAGTACTTC
CDR3: CASSPTGASTVVRHIQYF
D: NA
V: TRBV11-2
J: TRBJ2-4
size: NA

DNA: TGTGCCAGCAGTTTTCGGATTGTGGAGACCCAGTACTTC
CDR3: CASSFRIVETQYF
D: NA
V: TRBV6-2/TRBV6-3
J: TRBJ2-5
size: many

DNA: TGCGCCAGCAGCGATGACGGGGCCGGCAATGAGCAGTTCTTC
CDR3: CASSDDGAGNEQFF
D: NA
V: TRBV10-2
J: TRBJ2-1
size: many

DNA: TGCGCCAGCAGCCAAGGCTCGGGCCCGGGTTATGGCTACACCTTC
CDR3: CASSQGSGPGYGYTF
D: NA
V: TRBV4-1
J: TRBJ1-2
size: many

DNA: TGTGCCAGGAGTGTGGGGTACGAGCAGTACTTC
CDR3: CARSVGYEQYF
D: NA
V: TRBV30
J: TRBJ2-7
size: NA

DNA: TGTGCCACCACGGGCGAGCAAGCGAGTGCAGGGGTTTACGACTATGGCTACACCTTC
CDR3: CATTGEQASAGVYDYGYTF
D: NA
V: TRBV6-2/TRBV6-3
J: TRBJ1-2
size: NA

DNA: TGTGCCAGCTCGGCGGCAGGGCCTAGGTATGAGCAGTACTTC
CDR3: CASSAAGPRYEQYF
D: NA
V: TRBV7-8
J: TRBJ2-7
size: NA

DNA: TGTGCCAGCAGCTTGAGGATGGGCGCTCAGAACTATGGCTACACCTTC
CDR3: CASSLRMGAQNYGYTF
D: NA
V: TRBV11-2
J: TRBJ1-2
size: NA